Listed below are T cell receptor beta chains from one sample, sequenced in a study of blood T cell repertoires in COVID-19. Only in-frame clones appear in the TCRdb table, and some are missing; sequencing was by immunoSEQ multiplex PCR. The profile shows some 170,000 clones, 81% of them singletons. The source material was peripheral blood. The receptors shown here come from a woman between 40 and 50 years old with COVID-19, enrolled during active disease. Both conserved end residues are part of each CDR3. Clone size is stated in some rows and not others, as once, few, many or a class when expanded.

CASSDGRGDYEQYF TRBJ2-7 TRBV2 .
CASSSPGLAAGPDTQYF TRBJ2-3 TRBV5-4 once
CASSPSEAGNSPLHF TRBJ1-6 TRBV18 few
CASSIGGGKRPQHF TRBJ1-5 TRBV19 .
CASSYGTSGSYEQYF TRBJ2-7 TRBV3-1/TRBV3-2 .
CASSSEPNQPQHF TRBJ1-5 TRBV7-9 .
CASSPVVLAGEEEQYF TRBJ2-7 TRBV18 .
CASSRDRSNTGELFF TRBJ2-2 TRBV7-2 .
CAISESKGAMAYGYTF TRBJ1-2 TRBV10-3 .
CASRYASNQPQHF TRBJ1-5 TRBV19 .
CASTPRQGQFETQYF TRBJ2-5 TRBV5-4 .
CASRIHRGRGDTQYF TRBJ2-3 TRBV25-1 .
CASSQDPGLAVTDTQYF TRBJ2-3 TRBV4-1 .
CAWRELGPQGPQHF TRBJ1-5 TRBV30 .
CAWGNSGNTIYF TRBJ1-3 TRBV30 .
CASSSGTGAYSYEQYF TRBJ2-7 TRBV5-1 .
CASHTGQFNSPLHF TRBJ1-6 TRBV9 few
CSVEPRVNEQFF TRBJ2-1 TRBV29-1 .
CASRQQVRAGELFF TRBJ2-2 TRBV19 .
CASGHVGQMNTEAFF TRBJ1-1 TRBV11-2 .
CASSFVTPPPGELFF TRBJ2-2 TRBV7-8 .
CASGPREAPTGEGGPNTEAFF TRBJ1-1 TRBV27 once
CASSSQEGGSNEKLFF TRBJ1-4 TRBV5-1 .
CASSLGLPGANVLTF TRBJ2-6 TRBV6-5 .
CATSLGQDTDTQYF TRBJ2-3 TRBV7-9 few
CASSFGGRVTEAFF TRBJ1-1 TRBV27 few
CASSQVGQGNTEAFF TRBJ1-1 TRBV4-1 .
CASRTGTGNPQPQHF TRBJ1-5 TRBV19 .
CASSEVWTVQETQYF TRBJ2-5 TRBV2 .
CASRKQGAGEQFF TRBJ2-1 TRBV6-5 .
CASSQLNGGKEYF TRBJ2-7 TRBV3-1/TRBV3-2 .
CASRGTGPYNEQFF TRBJ2-1 TRBV28 .
CASSYSLTSGGARRTDTQYF TRBJ2-3 TRBV6-2/TRBV6-3 .
CASTNLLGASGQETQYF TRBJ2-5 TRBV3-1/TRBV3-2 .
CASSLDQLAGAETQYF TRBJ2-5 TRBV11-2 .
CASSLGRRVDTQYF TRBJ2-3 TRBV11-2 once
CASSAGQVSSYNEQFF TRBJ2-1 TRBV7-9 .
CASSLHNRGSGANVLTF TRBJ2-6 TRBV4-2 once
CASSQIDRDNEKLFF TRBJ1-4 TRBV4-2 .
CASSNTAGLAGELFF TRBJ2-2 TRBV19 .
CASSQTPGQGAYEQYF TRBJ2-7 TRBV4-1 .
CASSLWDRERGEQFF TRBJ2-1 TRBV7-3 once
CASSFSGDSYEQYF TRBJ2-7 TRBV7-9 .
CAWARPGILYGYTF TRBJ1-2 TRBV30 few
CASSLDRDQPQHF TRBJ1-5 TRBV27 once
CAWSVGQASNQPQHF TRBJ1-5 TRBV30 .
CASSDLQGRIYNEQFF TRBJ2-1 TRBV19 .
CATSSQRRDRGQLGNTIYF TRBJ1-3 TRBV15 .
CASSQFSTDTQYF TRBJ2-3 TRBV5-4 .
CALLDRDTDTQYF TRBJ2-3 TRBV19 once
CASSFTGSGTDTQYF TRBJ2-3 TRBV5-8 .
CASSLDRFSGRVGDNEQFF TRBJ2-1 TRBV5-1 .
CSPRGLAGGIDTQYF TRBJ2-3 TRBV29-1 .
CATSDFESSGTGYNEQFF TRBJ2-1 TRBV24-1 .
CASSSVRRLAGGEQYF TRBJ2-7 TRBV11-2 .
CASSIQEGWDEQYF TRBJ2-7 TRBV19 .
CASRRDTNTGELFF TRBJ2-2 TRBV19 .
CASSEFGRLNNQPQHF TRBJ1-5 TRBV6-1 many